Listed here are 26 T cell receptor beta chains from one sample, sequenced in a study of T cell responses to AZD1222 COVID-19 vaccine. This table comes from immunoSEQ multiplex PCR, and its TCRdb copy is limited to in-frame clones, with some not included. The sample has roughly 100,000 clones; about nine tenths are singletons. This material consisted of peripheral blood, taken on day 0 of AZD1222 vaccination. The receptors were sampled from an adult in good health.

This rearrangement joins TRBV27 to TRBJ2-3, with D unclear. The CDR3 consists of 15 residues. V shed 2 bases and J shed 0 bases, with 9 bases lying between them. Looked up from germline, CDR1 is MNHEY and CDR2 is SMNVEV (reference sequence). The CDR3 sequence is CASSLNPTSTDTQYF. For the CDR3, the DNA is TGTGCCAGCAGTTTAAACCCAACTAGCACAGATACGCAGTATTTT.

This clone occurred once. This chain uses TRBV19 with TRBJ1-1, with D unclear. The CDR3 has 15 residues. V gave up 7 bases and J gave up 1 base, with 16 bases separating them. CDR1 LNHDA and CDR2 SQIVND come from the germline V gene (reference sequence). The CDR3 DNA sequence: TGTGCCAGTAACCCACGGCTCACAGAGAACACTGAAGCTTTCTTT. Amino acid sequence: CASNPRLTENTEAFF.

The J gene is TRBJ1-3, the V gene TRBV5-8; 11 nucleotides align to TRBD1. With V trimmed by 4 bases and J by 8 bases, 14 bases remained unmatched. The length of the CDR3 is 17 residues. CDR1 and CDR2 (germline): SGHTS, YDEGEE. DNA of the CDR3: TGTGCCAGCAGCCCGGCCGGGACAGGGGGAACGGGGGACACCATATATTTT. It yields the protein CASSPAGTGGTGDTIYF.

This clone was seen a single time. The genes are TRBV27 and TRBJ1-4; D gene ambiguous. V shed 2 bases and J shed 7 bases, with 5 bases lying between them. This CDR3 has 12 residues. Germline V gene lookup returns CDR1 MNHEY and CDR2 SMNVEV (reference sequence). This CDR3 is CASSLQGEKLFF. The CDR3 nucleotides are TGTGCCAGCAGTTTACAAGGTGAAAAACTGTTTTTT. Using reference TRBV27 and TRBJ1-4 for the parts outside the CDR3, the full variable domain is EAQVTQNPRYLITVTGKKLTVTCSQNMNHEYMSWYRQDPGLGLRQIYYSMNVEVTDKGDVPEGYKVSRKEKRNFPLILESPSPNQTSLYFCASSLQGEKLFFGSGTQLSVL.

This clone is a singleton in its sample. The genes are TRBV3-1 (or the pseudogene TRBV3-2) and TRBJ1-2; tentative D call: TRBD1 (5 bases). This CDR3 comprises 14 residues. In germline, CDR1 is LGHDT, CDR2 YNNKEL (reference sequence). V was trimmed by 3 bases and J by 3 bases, leaving 11 bases between them. This chain's CDR3 is CASSHTGEDYGYTF. The DNA of the CDR3 is TGTGCCAGCAGCCACACGGGGGAGGACTATGGCTACACCTTC.

This clone was detected only once. The chain combines TRBV10-3 with TRBJ2-3; no clear D gene. The CDR3 is made up of 13 amino acids. The germline CDR1 and CDR2 sequences are ENHRY and SYGVKD. V was trimmed by 6 bases and J by 1 base, leaving 8 bases between them. CDR3 sequence (DNA): TGTGCCATCAGCCCCAGCGGCACAGATACGCAGTATTTT. Translated: CAISPSGTDTQYF.

V and J are TRBV25-1 and TRBJ1-1; unclear D gene. The germline V and J ends were trimmed by 1 base and 6 bases, with 9 bases remaining between them. Germline assignment: CDR1 MGHDK and CDR2 SYGVNS. There are 13 residues in the CDR3. The CDR3 nucleotides read TGTGCCAGCAGTGAATTTCCTGGAGCTGAAGCTTTCTTT. Translation gives CASSEFPGAEAFF.

The chain has TRBV5-1 and TRBJ1-2; possible D gene TRBD1, 6 bases. Germline CDR1 reads SGHRS; CDR2 reads YFSETQ. The CDR3 spans 14 residues. V lost 4 bases and J lost 4, with 14 bases in between. The CDR3 protein is CASSPATGSYGYTF. DNA of the CDR3: TGCGCCAGCAGCCCGGCGACAGGTAGCTATGGCTACACCTTC.

The genes are TRBV7-9 and TRBJ2-1; 12 bases are shared with TRBD2. V lost 6 bases, J lost 4 bases, and 4 bases stayed unmatched. CDR1 is SEHNR and CDR2 is FQNEAQ in the germline V gene (reference sequence). This CDR3 contains 15 residues. The CDR3 nucleotides are TGTGCCAGCAGTCAAGGGACTAGCGGGTACAATGAGCAGTTCTTC. This translates into CASSQGTSGYNEQFF.

This chain uses TRBV7-2 with TRBJ2-5, with D uncertain. This CDR3 has 14 amino acids. The germline V and J ends were trimmed by 0 bases and 4 bases, with 9 bases remaining between them. Germline V lookup: CDR1 SGHTA, CDR2 FQGNSA. The chain's CDR3 is CASSLAPVRETQYF. As DNA, the CDR3 is TGTGCCAGCAGCTTAGCTCCGGTGAGAGAGACCCAGTACTTC.

This clone was seen only a few times. The chain links TRBV4-1 to TRBJ2-1; D assignment may be TRBD1 or TRBD2 (5 bases each). There are 14 residues in the CDR3. Germline CDR1 MGHRA, CDR2 YSYEKL. Trimming cost V 3 bases and J 7 bases, with 13 bases left between them. The CDR3 reads CASSQGLVANEQFF. DNA of the CDR3: TGCGCCAGCAGCCAGGGGCTAGTAGCGAATGAGCAGTTCTTC.

The J gene is TRBJ1-3, the V gene TRBV19, with 10 bases fitting TRBD1. This CDR3 spans 14 amino acids. Germline V gene data show CDR1 as LNHDA and CDR2 as SQIVND (reference sequence). With 3 bases clipped from V and 4 bases from J, the junction kept 0 bases outside the gene matches. The CDR3 DNA reads as TGTGCCAGTAGTATGGGACAGGGGGGAAACACCATATATTTT. Amino acids: CASSMGQGGNTIYF.

The chain employs TRBV2 and TRBJ1-1; D is ambiguous. The V gene lost 8 bases and the J gene lost 6 bases, with 16 bases spanning the gap. CDR1 SNHLY and CDR2 FYNNEI come from the germline V gene. This CDR3 region has 13 residues. As DNA, the CDR3 is TGTGCCAGCTCGGCCAACCGGGGAGCTGAAGCTTTCTTT. It codes for CASSANRGAEAFF.

The chain has TRBV5-4 and TRBJ1-1; no clear D gene. The CDR3 sequence is 12 residues long. The ends were cut back, 0 bases at V and 10 bases at J, with 10 bases in the middle. CDR1 SGHNT and CDR2 YYREEE come from the germline V gene (reference sequence). Here the CDR3 reads CASSLGQLRAFF. The CDR3 DNA sequence: TGTGCCAGCAGCTTGGGGCAGCTCAGAGCTTTCTTT. The variable domain in full, with the rest retrieved from reference TRBV5-4 and TRBJ1-1, is ETGVTQSPTHLIKTRGQQVTLRCSSQSGHNTVSWYQQALGQGPQFIFQYYREEENGRGNFPPRFSGLQFPNYSSELNVNALELDDSALYLCASSLGQLRAFFGQGTRLTVV.

This chain links TRBV3-1 (or the pseudogene TRBV3-2) with TRBJ1-5; no clear D gene. The CDR3 totals 12 residues. Per germline, CDR1 LGHDT and CDR2 YNNKEL (reference sequence). Trimming stripped 2 bases from V and 7 bases from J, with 6 bases between. The CDR3 bases are TGTGCCAGCAGCCAACCAGACCAGCCCCAGCATTTT. Amino acid sequence: CASSQPDQPQHF.

The chain carries TRBV4-1 and TRBJ1-3, with no clear D. The CDR3 runs to 15 residues. The ends were cut back, 4 bases at V and 3 bases at J, with 13 bases in the middle. Germline CDR1 reads MGHRA; CDR2 reads YSYEKL. CDR3 loop: CASSLSLEFGNTIYF. The CDR3 DNA follows: TGCGCCAGCAGCCTCTCTCTAGAATTTGGAAACACCATATATTTT.

V and J are TRBV3-1 (or the pseudogene TRBV3-2) and TRBJ1-1, with D maybe TRBD1 (5 bases). Trimming pared 1 base from V and 4 bases from J, leaving 16 bases between. In germline, CDR1 is LGHDT, CDR2 YNNKEL (reference sequence). The CDR3 sequence is 16 residues long. CDR3 protein: CASSQGVGGLGTEAFF. The CDR3 DNA reads as TGTGCCAGCAGCCAAGGGGTGGGGGGTCTCGGCACTGAAGCTTTCTTT.

The chain recombines TRBV6-5 with TRBJ1-2; weak D call: TRBD1 (6 bases). The ends were cut back, 7 bases at V and 3 bases at J, with 12 bases in the middle. Per germline, CDR1 MNHEY and CDR2 SVGAGI. The CDR3 runs to 13 residues. This chain's CDR3 is CASNPQGDYGYTF. The CDR3 coding sequence is TGTGCCAGCAACCCACAGGGAGACTATGGCTACACCTTC.

The V gene is TRBV7-9, the J gene TRBJ1-2; TRBD1 agrees at 10 bases. V trimming: 1 base; J trimming: 4 bases; junction bases outside the gene matches: 9. The germline gives CDR1 SEHNR, CDR2 FQNEAQ (reference sequence). The CDR3 is made up of 17 amino acids. In nucleotides, the CDR3 is TGTGCCAGCAGCTTAGGACCACCGGGACAGGGGCTCTATGGCTACACCTTC. This encodes CASSLGPPGQGLYGYTF.

This chain uses TRBV11-3 with TRBJ2-3; 10 bases are a match to TRBD1. The germline CDR1 and CDR2 sequences are SGHNT and YENEEA. V shed 5 bases and J 3 bases; nucleotides not matched to a gene: 2. The CDR3 extends over 14 amino acids. CDR3 sequence (DNA): TGTGCCAGCAGCCGACAGGGGGCAACAGATACGCAGTATTTT. Protein: CASSRQGATDTQYF.

This clone was counted between two and nine times. This chain joins TRBV15 and TRBJ2-5; TRBD2 matches at 9 bases. V lost 0 bases and J lost 5; bases outside the gene matches: 4. CDR3 size: 15 residues. Germline V lookup: CDR1 LNHNV, CDR2 YYDKDF (reference sequence). The CDR3 loop is CATSRDRSGGETQYF. The CDR3 DNA reads TGTGCCACCAGCAGAGATAGGAGCGGGGGGGAGACCCAGTACTTC.

The chain links TRBV7-2 to TRBJ1-4; weak D call: TRBD1 (6 bases). Trimming left V 5 bases short and J 7 bases short, with 23 bases between. The CDR3 runs 17 residues. Per germline, CDR1 SGHTA and CDR2 FQGNSA. The CDR3: CASSPARGGAEGEKLFF. Here the CDR3 DNA reads TGTGCCAGCAGCCCTGCCAGGGGTGGGGCGGAGGGTGAAAAACTGTTTTTT.

Worth noting for this clone: The same CDR3 can be traced to other DNA sequences in this sample. The V call is TRBV5-1, the J call TRBJ1-5, with 7 bases that match TRBD1. CDR3 size: 14 residues. With 4 bases clipped from V and 4 bases from J, the junction kept 5 bases outside the gene matches. The V gene's germline CDR1 is SGHRS and CDR2 YFSETQ. The CDR3: CASSPGQPNQPQHF. In DNA form, the CDR3 reads TGCGCCAGCAGCCCGGGACAGCCAAATCAGCCCCAGCATTTT. The variable domain in full, with the rest retrieved from reference TRBV5-1 and TRBJ1-5, is KAGVTQTPRYLIKTRGQQVTLSCSPISGHRSVSWYQQTPGQGLQFLFEYFSETQRNKGNFPGRFSGRQFSNSRSEMNVSTLELGDSALYLCASSPGQPNQPQHFGDGTRLSIL.

The rearrangement joins TRBV25-1 to TRBJ2-3; 7 nucleotides line up with TRBD1. V lost 3 bases, J lost 4 bases, and 10 bases stayed unmatched. The germline V gene encodes CDR1 MGHDK and CDR2 SYGVNS. The CDR3 covers 16 residues. DNA of the CDR3: TGTGCCAGCAGTGAGGGACAGTTCTCGACCCCAGATACGCAGTATTTT. This encodes CASSEGQFSTPDTQYF.

The chain couples TRBV25-1 to TRBJ2-1; 8 nucleotides agree with TRBD1. The germline V gene has CDR1 MGHDK and CDR2 SYGVNS. This CDR3 comprises 13 residues. Trimming at V came to 8 bases and at J to 6 bases, leaving 6 bases not matched to a gene. CDR3 loop: CASAQGGSNEQFF. In DNA, the CDR3 is TGTGCCAGCGCACAGGGGGGTAGCAATGAGCAGTTCTTC.

The chain combines TRBV10-3 with TRBJ2-3; 11 nucleotides align to TRBD1. Germline CDR1 ENHRY, CDR2 SYGVKD. V was clipped by 4 bases and J by 4 bases; unmatched bases: 1. The length of the CDR3 is 14 residues. The CDR3 protein is CAISGDRGADTQYF. CDR3 bases: TGTGCCATCAGTGGGGACAGGGGGGCAGATACGCAGTATTTT.